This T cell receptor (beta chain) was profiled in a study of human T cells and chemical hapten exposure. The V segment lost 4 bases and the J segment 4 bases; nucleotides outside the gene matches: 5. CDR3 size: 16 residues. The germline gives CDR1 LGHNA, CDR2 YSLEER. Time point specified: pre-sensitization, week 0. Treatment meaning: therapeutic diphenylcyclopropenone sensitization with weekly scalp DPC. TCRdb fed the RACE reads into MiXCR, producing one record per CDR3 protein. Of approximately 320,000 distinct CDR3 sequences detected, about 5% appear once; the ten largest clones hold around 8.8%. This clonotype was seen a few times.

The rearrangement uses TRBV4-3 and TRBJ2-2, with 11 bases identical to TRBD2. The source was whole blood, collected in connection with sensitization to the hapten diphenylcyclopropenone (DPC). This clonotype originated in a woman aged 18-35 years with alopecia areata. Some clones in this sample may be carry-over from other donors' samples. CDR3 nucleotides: TGCGCCAGCAGCCTGACTAGCGGGGTGACCACCGGGGAGCTGTTTTTT. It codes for CASSLTSGVTTGELFF.